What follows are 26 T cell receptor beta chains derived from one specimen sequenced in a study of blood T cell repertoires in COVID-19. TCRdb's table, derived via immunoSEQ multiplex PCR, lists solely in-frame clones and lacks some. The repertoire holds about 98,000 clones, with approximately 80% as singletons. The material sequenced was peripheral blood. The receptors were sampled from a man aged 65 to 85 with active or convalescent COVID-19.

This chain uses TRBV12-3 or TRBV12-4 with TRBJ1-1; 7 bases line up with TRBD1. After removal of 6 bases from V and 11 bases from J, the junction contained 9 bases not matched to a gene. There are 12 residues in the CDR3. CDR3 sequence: CASSLRQGRAFF. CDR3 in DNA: TGTGCCAGCAGCCTAAGACAGGGAAGGGCTTTCTTT.

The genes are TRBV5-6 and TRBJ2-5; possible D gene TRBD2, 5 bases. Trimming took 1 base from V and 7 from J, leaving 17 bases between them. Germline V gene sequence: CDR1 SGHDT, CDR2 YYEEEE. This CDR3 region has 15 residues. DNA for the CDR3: TGTGCCAGCAGCTTGAACCTGACGCCGGCGGGGACCCAGTACTTC. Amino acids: CASSLNLTPAGTQYF.

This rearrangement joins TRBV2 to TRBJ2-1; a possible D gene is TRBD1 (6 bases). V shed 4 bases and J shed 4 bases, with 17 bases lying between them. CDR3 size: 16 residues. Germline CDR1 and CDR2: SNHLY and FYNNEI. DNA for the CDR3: TGTGCCAGCAGTGGGGCCTTTGGGGGCCGATACAATGAGCAGTTCTTC. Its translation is CASSGAFGGRYNEQFF. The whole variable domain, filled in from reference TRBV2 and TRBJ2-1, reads EPEVTQTPSHQVTQMGQEVILRCVPISNHLYFYWYRQILGQKVEFLVSFYNNEISEKSEIFDDQFSVERPDGSNFTLKIRSTKLEDSAMYFCASSGAFGGRYNEQFFGPGTRLTVL.

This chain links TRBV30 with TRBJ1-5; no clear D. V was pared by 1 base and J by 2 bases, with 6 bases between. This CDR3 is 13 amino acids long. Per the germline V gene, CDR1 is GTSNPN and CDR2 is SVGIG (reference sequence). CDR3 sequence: CAWSGGGNQPQHF. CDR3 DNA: TGTGCCTGGAGTGGGGGAGGCAATCAGCCCCAGCATTTT.

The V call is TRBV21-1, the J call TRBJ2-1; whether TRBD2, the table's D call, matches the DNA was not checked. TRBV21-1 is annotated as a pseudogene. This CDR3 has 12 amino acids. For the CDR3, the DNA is TGTGCCAGCAAAGGAGGATTCAATGAGCAGTTCTTC. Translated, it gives CASKGGFNEQFF.

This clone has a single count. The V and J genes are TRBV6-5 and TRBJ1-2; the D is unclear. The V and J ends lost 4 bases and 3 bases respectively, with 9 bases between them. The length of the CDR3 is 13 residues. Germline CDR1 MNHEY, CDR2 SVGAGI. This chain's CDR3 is CASSSTRDYGYTF. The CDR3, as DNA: TGTGCCAGCAGTTCAACGAGAGACTATGGCTACACCTTC.

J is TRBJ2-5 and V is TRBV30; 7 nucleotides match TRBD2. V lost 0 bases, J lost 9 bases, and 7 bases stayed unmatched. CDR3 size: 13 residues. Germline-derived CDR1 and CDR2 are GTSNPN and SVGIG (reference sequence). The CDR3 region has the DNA TGTGCCTGGAGTGTTGTCGTGGCGGGGGCCCAGTACTTC. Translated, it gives CAWSVVVAGAQYF.

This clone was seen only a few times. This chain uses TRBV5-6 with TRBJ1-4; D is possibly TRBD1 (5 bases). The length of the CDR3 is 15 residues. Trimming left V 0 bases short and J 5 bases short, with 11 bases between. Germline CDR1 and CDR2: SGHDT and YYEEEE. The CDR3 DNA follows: TGTGCCAGCAGCTTGGACGGGGGACCGAATGAAAAACTGTTTTTT. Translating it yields CASSLDGGPNEKLFF.

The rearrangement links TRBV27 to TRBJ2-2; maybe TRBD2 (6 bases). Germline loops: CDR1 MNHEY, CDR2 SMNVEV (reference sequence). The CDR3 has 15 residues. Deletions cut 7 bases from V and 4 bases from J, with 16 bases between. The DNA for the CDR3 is TGTGCCAGCAAGGTCTCCCTGGGAGGCACCGGGGAGCTGTTTTTT. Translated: CASKVSLGGTGELFF.

Here the CDR3 reads CASIRQGRNTEAFF. CDR3 bases: TGTGCCAGCATCCGACAGGGGCGTAACACTGAAGCTTTCTTT. This chain joins TRBV6-5 and TRBJ1-1; the match to TRBD1 covers 8 bases. J lost 2 bases, V lost 7 bases, and 6 bases had no gene match. This CDR3 is built from 14 residues. Germline V CDR1 and CDR2: MNHEY, SVGAGI.

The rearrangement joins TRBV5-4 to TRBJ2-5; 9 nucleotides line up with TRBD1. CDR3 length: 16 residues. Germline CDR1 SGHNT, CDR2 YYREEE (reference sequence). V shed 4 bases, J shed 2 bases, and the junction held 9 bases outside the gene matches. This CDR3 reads CASSPGDRALQETQYF. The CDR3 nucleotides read TGTGCCAGCAGCCCTGGGGACAGGGCCCTTCAAGAGACCCAGTACTTC. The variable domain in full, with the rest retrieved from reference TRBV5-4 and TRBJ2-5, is ETGVTQSPTHLIKTRGQQVTLRCSSQSGHNTVSWYQQALGQGPQFIFQYYREEENGRGNFPPRFSGLQFPNYSSELNVNALELDDSALYLCASSPGDRALQETQYFGPGTRLLVL.

CDR3 nucleotides: TGTGCCAGCAGCTTTAGGAGGTCAGGCTTAAACTATGGCTACACCTTC. This sequence encodes CASSFRRSGLNYGYTF. The V call is TRBV7-2, the J call TRBJ1-2, with unresolved D. CDR1 SGHTA and CDR2 FQGNSA come from the germline V gene. Trimming cost V 3 bases and J 2 bases, with 16 bases left between them. The CDR3 totals 16 residues.

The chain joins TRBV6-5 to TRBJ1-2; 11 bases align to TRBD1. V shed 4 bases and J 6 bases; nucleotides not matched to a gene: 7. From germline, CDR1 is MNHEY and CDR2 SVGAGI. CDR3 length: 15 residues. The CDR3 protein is CASSWTGGNRNGYTF. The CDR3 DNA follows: TGTGCCAGCAGTTGGACAGGGGGCAATAGGAATGGCTACACCTTC.

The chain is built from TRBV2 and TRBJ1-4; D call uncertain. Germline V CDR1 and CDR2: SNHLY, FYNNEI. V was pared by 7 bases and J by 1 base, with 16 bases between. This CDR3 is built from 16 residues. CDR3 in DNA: TGTGCCAGCATGAGAGGAGGGCGAGGAACTAATGAAAAACTGTTTTTT. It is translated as CASMRGGRGTNEKLFF.

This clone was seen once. CDR3 protein: CASSPPRVETQYF. The CDR3 DNA reads as TGTGCCAGTAGCCCGCCGCGGGTTGAGACCCAGTACTTC. The rearrangement links TRBV19 to TRBJ2-5; possibly TRBD2 for D (5 bases). V was cut by 6 bases and J by 5 bases, with 13 bases left in between. Germline V gene sequence: CDR1 LNHDA, CDR2 SQIVND (reference sequence). CDR3 length: 13 amino acids.

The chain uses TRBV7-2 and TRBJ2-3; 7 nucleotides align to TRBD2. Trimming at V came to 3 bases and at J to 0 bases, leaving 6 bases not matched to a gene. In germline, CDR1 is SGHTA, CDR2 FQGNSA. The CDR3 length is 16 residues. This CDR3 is CASSLERRGSTDTQYF. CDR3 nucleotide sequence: TGTGCCAGCAGCTTGGAGAGGCGGGGGAGCACAGATACGCAGTATTTT.

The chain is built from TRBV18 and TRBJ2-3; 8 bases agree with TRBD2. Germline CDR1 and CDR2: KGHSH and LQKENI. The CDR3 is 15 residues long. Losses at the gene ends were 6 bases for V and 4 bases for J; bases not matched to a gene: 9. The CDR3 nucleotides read TGTGCCAGCTCCTCAGGGAGCGGGGGCGCAGATACGCAGTATTTT. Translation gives CASSSGSGGADTQYF.

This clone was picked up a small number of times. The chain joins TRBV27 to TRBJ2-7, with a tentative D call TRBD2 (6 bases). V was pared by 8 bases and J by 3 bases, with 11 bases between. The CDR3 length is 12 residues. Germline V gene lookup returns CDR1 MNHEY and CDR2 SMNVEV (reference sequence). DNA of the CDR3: TGTGCCAGCTCCCTGGGGGGCTACGAGCAGTACTTC. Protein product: CASSLGGYEQYF.

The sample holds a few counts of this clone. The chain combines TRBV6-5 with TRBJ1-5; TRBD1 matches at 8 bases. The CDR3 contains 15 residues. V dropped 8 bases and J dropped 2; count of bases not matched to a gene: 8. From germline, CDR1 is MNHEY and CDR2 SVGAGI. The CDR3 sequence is CASLGGQAGNQPQHF. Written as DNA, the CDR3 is TGTGCCAGCCTGGGGGGACAGGCGGGCAATCAGCCCCAGCATTTT.

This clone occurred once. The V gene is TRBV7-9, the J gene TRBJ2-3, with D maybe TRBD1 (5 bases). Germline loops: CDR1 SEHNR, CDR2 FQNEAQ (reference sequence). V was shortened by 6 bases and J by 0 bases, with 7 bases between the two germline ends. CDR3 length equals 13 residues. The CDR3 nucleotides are TGTGCCAGCAGGGGGCCTAGCACAGATACGCAGTATTTT. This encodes CASRGPSTDTQYF.

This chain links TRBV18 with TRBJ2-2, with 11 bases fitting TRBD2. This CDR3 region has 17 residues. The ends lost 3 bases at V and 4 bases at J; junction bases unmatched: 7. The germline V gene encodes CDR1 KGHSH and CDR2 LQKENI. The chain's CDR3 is CASSPLTSGVFTGELFF. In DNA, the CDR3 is TGTGCCAGCTCACCTCTGACTAGCGGGGTATTCACCGGGGAGCTGTTTTTT.

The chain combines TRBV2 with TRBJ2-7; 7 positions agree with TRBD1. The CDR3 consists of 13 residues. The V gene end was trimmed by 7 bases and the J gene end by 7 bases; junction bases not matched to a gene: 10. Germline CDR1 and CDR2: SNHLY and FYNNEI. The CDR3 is CASNPTGPFEQYF. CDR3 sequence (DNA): TGTGCCAGCAACCCGACAGGGCCTTTTGAGCAGTACTTC.

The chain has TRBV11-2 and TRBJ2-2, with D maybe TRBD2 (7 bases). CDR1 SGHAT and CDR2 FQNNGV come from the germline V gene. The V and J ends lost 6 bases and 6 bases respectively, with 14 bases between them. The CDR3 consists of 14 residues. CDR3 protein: CASRRLGGAGELFF. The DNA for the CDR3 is TGTGCCAGCAGAAGACTAGGGGGGGCCGGGGAGCTGTTTTTT.

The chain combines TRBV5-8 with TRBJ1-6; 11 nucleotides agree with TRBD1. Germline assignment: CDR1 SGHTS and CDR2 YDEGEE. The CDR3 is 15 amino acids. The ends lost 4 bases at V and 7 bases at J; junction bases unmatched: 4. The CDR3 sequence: CASSPRTGGNSPLHF. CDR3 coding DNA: TGTGCCAGCAGCCCGAGGACAGGGGGCAATTCACCCCTCCACTTT.

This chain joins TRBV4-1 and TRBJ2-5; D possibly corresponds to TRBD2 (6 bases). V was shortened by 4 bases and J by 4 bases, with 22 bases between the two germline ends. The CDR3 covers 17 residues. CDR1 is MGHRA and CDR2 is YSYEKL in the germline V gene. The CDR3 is CASSPRGSLAPRETQYF. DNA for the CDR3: TGCGCCAGCAGCCCCCGGGGGAGCCTAGCTCCCAGAGAGACCCAGTACTTC.

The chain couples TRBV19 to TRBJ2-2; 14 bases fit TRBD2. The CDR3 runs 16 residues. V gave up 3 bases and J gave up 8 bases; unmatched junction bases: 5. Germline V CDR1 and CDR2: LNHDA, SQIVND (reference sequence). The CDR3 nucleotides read TGTGCCAGTAGTATGGGACTAGCGGGGGCCCCGGGGGAGCTGTTTTTT. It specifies CASSMGLAGAPGELFF. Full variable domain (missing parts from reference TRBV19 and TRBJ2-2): DGGITQSPKYLFRKEGQNVTLSCEQNLNHDAMYWYRQDPGQGLRLIYYSQIVNDFQKGDIAEGYSVSREKKESFPLTVTSAQKNPTAFYLCASSMGLAGAPGELFFGEGSRLTVL.